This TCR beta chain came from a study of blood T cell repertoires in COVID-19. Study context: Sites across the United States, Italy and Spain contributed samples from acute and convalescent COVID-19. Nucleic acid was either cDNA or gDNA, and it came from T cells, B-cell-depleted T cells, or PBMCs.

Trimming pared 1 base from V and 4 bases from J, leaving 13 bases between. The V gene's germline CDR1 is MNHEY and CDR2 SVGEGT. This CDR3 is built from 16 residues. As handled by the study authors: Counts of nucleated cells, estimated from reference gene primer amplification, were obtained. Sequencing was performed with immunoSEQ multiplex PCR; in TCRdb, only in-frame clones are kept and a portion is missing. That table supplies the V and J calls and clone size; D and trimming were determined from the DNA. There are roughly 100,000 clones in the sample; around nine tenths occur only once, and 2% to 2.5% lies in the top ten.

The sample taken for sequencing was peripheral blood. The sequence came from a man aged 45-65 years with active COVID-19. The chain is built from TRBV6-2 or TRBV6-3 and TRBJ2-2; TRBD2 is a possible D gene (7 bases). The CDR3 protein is CASSYFGGPITGELFF. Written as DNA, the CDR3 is TGTGCCAGCAGTTACTTCGGGGGGCCCATCACCGGGGAGCTGTTTTTT.